Sequencing of this T cell receptor beta chain was carried out in a study of identifying expanded T cells in peripheral blood. The V gene end was trimmed by 6 bases and the J gene end by 3 bases; junction bases not matched to a gene: 3. CDR1 is SNHLY, CDR2 FYNNEI, per germline. This CDR3 has 15 residues. The study's findings and limits: Across healthy donors, higher total template counts meant significantly greater roughly two-week count variance. Technical replicates showed approximately 1.2 changed clones; roughly two weeks about 16; four weeks 19.

About this clone itself: The antigen is undetermined.

Sequencing was performed with immunoSEQ multiplex PCR; in TCRdb, only in-frame clones are kept and a portion is missing. This table holds approximately 83,000 clones, around 83% found once. During the collection period, no donor immune events like infections were recorded. The chain carries TRBV2 and TRBJ2-3, with 13 bases aligning to TRBD2. The material sequenced was blood. This receptor was taken from a person aged 18-69 years in good health. The CDR3 reads CASSLGLAGTDTQYF. The CDR3 bases are TGTGCCAGCAGCTTGGGACTAGCGGGAACAGATACGCAGTATTTT. Full variable domain (rest looked up from reference TRBV2 and TRBJ2-3): EPEVTQTPSHQVTQMGQEVILRCVPISNHLYFYWYRQILGQKVEFLVSFYNNEISEKSEIFDDQFSVERPDGSNFTLKIRSTKLEDSAMYFCASSLGLAGTDTQYFGPGTRLTVL.